This T cell receptor beta chain comes out of a study of graft-versus-host responses after intestinal transplantation. Study details: Anti-thymocyte globulin induction was given to all recipients, followed by tacrolimus and steroids for roughly 3 years. Study-wide points: Present in recipient marrow, GvH clones included some that appeared first in ileum or blood.

Produced via immunoSEQ multiplex PCR; TCRdb's table is partial and in-frame only. The table has roughly 5,700 clones, more than 55% seen once; the top ten hold around a third. CDR1 is SNHLY and CDR2 is FYNNEI in the germline V gene. CDR3 size: 15 residues. V was cut by 4 bases and J by 0 bases, with 10 bases left in between. A note on this clone: What it binds is not known.

Graft material was processed, releasing intraepithelial and lamina propria lymphocytes. The material sequenced was ileum tissue, taken roughly 310 days after intestinal transplant. The chain couples TRBV2 to TRBJ2-4; D gene unclear. This clonotype was obtained from a human patient who received an intestinal transplant, so some T cells may come from the graft donor. The CDR3 is CASSGNRLAKNIQYF. The CDR3 nucleotides are TGTGCCAGCAGTGGGAACAGATTAGCCAAAAACATTCAGTACTTC. The variable domain in full, completed from reference TRBV2 and TRBJ2-4, reads EPEVTQTPSHQVTQMGQEVILRCVPISNHLYFYWYRQILGQKVEFLVSFYNNEISEKSEIFDDQFSVERPDGSNFTLKIRSTKLEDSAMYFCASSGNRLAKNIQYFGAGTRLSVL.